This note documents a single T cell receptor beta chain sequence. Its antigen is still unknown. This entry is derived from a study of T cell responses to AZD1222 COVID-19 vaccine. Libraries were prepared by immunoSEQ multiplex PCR; TCRdb keeps only in-frame clonotypes and omits some of them. The sample has around 140,000 clones, about 92% seen once. Whole-study results and caveats: Spike-specific TCR breadth rose after two AZD1222 doses, and depth rose as well. In all cases, repertoires were sampled only after the peak T cell response. Recipients of AZD1222 seropositive at baseline numbered only 6 or 7.

After removal of 6 bases from V and 7 bases from J, the junction contained 9 bases not matched to a gene. The CDR3 has 14 amino acids. Germline V gene sequence: CDR1 KGHDR, CDR2 SFDVKD. The chain carries TRBV24-1 and TRBJ2-5; 8 bases map to TRBD2. The sequence derives from an adult who had recovered from COVID-19. The input for sequencing was peripheral blood, taken after recovery from COVID-19. The CDR3 DNA is TGTGCCACCAGTACCTCGGGAGGGGGAGGGACCCAGTACTTC. It yields the protein CATSTSGGGGTQYF.